This entry concerns a single T cell receptor (beta chain). The V segment lost 1 base and the J segment 9 bases; nucleotides outside the gene matches: 10. CDR1 and CDR2 from the germline V gene are SGHVS and FQNEAQ. The CDR3 is 16 amino acids. This entry comes from a study of immune evolution from preneoplasia to lung adenocarcinoma. Using immunoSEQ multiplex PCR, the repertoire was profiled, and TCRdb retains in-frame clones only, with some absent. The sample has roughly 13,000 clones; roughly 80% are singletons. The material sequenced was FFPE minimally invasive lung adenocarcinoma tissue. The clonotype comes from a person between 70 and 80 years old with lung adenocarcinoma. V is TRBV7-8 and J is TRBJ2-1, with 9 bases identical to TRBD1. DNA of the CDR3: TGTGCCAGCAGCTTAGTGAGGACAGGGGCGGAGATTGAGCAGTTCTTC. It translates to CASSLVRTGAEIEQFF.